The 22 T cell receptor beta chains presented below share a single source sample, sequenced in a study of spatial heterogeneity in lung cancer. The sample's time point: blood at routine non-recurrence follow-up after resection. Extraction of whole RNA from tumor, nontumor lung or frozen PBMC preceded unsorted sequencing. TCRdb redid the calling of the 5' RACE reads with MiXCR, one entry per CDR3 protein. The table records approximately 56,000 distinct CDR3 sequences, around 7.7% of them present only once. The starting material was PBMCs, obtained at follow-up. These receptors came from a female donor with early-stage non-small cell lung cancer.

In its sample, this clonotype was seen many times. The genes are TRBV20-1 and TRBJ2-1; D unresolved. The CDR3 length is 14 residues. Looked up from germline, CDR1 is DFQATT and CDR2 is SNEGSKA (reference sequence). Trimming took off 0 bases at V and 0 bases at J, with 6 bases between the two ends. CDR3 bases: TGCAGTGCTAGAGACCCAAGCTCCTACAATGAGCAGTTCTTC. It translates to CSARDPSSYNEQFF.

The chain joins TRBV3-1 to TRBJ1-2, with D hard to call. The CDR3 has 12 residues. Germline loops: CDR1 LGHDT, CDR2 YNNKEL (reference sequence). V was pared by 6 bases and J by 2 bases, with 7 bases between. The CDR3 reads CASRNGNYGYTF. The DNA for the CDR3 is TGTGCCAGCAGAAACGGGAACTATGGCTACACCTTC.

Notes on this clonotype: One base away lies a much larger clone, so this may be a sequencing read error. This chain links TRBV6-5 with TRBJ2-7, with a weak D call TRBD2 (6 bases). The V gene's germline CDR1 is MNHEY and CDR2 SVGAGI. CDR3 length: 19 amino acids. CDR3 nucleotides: TGTGCCAGCAGATCCATAATCGCCCGGGAAAAGGGACTCACCTACGAGCAGAACTTC. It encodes CASRSIIAREKGLTYEQNF.

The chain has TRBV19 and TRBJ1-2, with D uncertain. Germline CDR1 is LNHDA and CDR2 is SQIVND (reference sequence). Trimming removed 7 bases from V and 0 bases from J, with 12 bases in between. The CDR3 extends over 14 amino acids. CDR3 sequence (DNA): TGTGCCAGTAATCCGGGAAGAGCTAACTATGGCTACACCTTC. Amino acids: CASNPGRANYGYTF.

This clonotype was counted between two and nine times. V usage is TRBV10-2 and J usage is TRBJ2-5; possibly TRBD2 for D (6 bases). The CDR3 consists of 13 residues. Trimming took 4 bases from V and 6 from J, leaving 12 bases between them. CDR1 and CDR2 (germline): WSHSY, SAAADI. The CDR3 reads CASSVDGGKTQYF. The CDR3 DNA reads TGCGCCAGCAGTGTTGACGGCGGGAAGACCCAGTACTTC.

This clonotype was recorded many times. The DNA for the CDR3 is TGCGCCAGCAGCTTGGTTCCGGGGGGTCCGAACACCGGGGAGCTGTTTTTT. Translating it yields CASSLVPGGPNTGELFF. The chain uses TRBV5-1 and TRBJ2-2; 7 positions agree with TRBD2. J gave up 0 bases and V 0 bases, and 5 bases lay outside the gene matches. CDR1 is SGHRS and CDR2 is YFSETQ in the germline V gene. This CDR3 has 17 amino acids.

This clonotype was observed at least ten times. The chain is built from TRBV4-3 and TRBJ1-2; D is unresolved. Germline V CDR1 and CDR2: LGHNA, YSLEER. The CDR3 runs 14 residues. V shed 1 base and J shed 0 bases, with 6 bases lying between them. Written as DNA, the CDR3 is TGCGCCAGCAGCCAAGTGGGGACTAACTATGGCTACACCTTC. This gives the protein CASSQVGTNYGYTF.

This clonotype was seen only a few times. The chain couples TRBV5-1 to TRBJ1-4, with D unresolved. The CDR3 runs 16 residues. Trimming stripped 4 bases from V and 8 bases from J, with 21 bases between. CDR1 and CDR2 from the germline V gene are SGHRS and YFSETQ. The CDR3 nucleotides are TGCGCCAGCAGCCCCTCTGAGGTTTCGGTAGGAGAAAAACTGTTTTTT. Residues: CASSPSEVSVGEKLFF.

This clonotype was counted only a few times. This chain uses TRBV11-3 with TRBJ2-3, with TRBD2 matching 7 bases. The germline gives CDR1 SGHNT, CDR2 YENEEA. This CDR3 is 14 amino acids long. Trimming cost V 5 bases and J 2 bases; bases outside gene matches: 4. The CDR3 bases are TGTGCCAGCAGCCAGCGGGGCTTCACAGATACGCAGTATTTT. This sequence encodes CASSQRGFTDTQYF.

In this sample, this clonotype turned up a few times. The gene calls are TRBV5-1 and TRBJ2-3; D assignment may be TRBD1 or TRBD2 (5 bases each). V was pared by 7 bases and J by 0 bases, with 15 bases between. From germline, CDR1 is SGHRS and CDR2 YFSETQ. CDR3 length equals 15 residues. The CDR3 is CASQASGPSTDTQYF. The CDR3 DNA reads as TGCGCCAGCCAAGCATCGGGGCCCAGCACAGATACGCAGTATTTT.

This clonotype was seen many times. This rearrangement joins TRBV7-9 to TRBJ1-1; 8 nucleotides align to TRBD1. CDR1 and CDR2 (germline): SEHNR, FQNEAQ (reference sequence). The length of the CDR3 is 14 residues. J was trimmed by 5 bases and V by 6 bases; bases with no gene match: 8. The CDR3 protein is CASRSQGAQTEAFF. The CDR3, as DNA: TGTGCCAGCAGATCCCAGGGGGCGCAGACTGAAGCTTTCTTT.

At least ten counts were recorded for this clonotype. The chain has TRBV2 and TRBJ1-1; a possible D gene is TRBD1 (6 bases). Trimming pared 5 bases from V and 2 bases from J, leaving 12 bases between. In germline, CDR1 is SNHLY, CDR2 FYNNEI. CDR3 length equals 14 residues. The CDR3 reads CASSPTGFNTEAFF. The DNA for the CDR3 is TGTGCCAGCAGTCCTACAGGGTTCAACACTGAAGCTTTCTTT.

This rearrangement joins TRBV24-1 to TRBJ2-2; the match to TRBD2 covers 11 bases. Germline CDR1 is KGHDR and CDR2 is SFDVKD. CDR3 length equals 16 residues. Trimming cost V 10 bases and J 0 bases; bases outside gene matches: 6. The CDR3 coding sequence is TGTGCCACGTCCGGGACTAGCGGCGCGAACACCGGGGAGCTGTTTTTT. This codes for CATSGTSGANTGELFF.

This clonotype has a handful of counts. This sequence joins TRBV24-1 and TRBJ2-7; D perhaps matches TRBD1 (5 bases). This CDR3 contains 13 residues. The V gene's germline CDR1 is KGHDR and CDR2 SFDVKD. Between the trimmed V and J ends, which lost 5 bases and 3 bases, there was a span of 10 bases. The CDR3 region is CATSVAGFYEQYF. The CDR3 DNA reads TGTGCCACCAGTGTCGCAGGGTTCTACGAGCAGTACTTC.

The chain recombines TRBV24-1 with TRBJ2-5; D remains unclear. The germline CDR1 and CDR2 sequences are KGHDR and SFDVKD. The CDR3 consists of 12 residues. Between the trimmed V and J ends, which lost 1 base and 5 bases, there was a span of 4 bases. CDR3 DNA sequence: TGTGCCACCAGTGATTTCCCCGAGACCCAGTACTTC. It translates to CATSDFPETQYF.

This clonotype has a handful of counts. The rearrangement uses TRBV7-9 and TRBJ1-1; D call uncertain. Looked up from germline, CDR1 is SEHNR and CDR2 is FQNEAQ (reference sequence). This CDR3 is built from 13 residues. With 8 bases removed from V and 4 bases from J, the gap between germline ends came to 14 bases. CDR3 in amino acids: CASHSSAGTEAFF. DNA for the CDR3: TGTGCCAGCCACTCTTCCGCGGGCACTGAAGCTTTCTTT.

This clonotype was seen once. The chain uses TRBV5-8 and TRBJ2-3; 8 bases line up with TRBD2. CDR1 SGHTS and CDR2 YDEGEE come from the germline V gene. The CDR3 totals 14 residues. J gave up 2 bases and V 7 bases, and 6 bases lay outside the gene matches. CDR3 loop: CASSKRGITDTQYF. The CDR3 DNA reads TGTGCCAGCTCAAAGCGGGGGATCACAGATACGCAGTATTTT.

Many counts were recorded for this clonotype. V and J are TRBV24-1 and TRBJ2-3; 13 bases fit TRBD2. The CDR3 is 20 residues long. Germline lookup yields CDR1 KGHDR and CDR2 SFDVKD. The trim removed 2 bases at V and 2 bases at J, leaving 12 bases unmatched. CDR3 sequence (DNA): TGTGCCACCAGTGATTCGACTAGCGGGGGGACGGTGTACTCCACAGATACGCAGTATTTT. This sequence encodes CATSDSTSGGTVYSTDTQYF.

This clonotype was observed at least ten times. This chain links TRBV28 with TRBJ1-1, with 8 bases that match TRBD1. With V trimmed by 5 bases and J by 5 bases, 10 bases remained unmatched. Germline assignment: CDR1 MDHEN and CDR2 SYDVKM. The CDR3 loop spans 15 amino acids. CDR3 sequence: CASSTRTGLETEAFF. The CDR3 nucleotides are TGTGCCAGCAGTACTAGGACAGGGTTAGAGACTGAAGCTTTCTTT.

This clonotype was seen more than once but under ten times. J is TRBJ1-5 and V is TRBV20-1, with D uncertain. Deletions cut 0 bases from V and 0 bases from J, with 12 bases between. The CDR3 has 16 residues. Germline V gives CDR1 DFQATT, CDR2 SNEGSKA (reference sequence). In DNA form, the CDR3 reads TGCAGTGCTAGAGATCATTCAAAGTATAGCAATCAGCCCCAGCATTTT. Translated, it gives CSARDHSKYSNQPQHF.

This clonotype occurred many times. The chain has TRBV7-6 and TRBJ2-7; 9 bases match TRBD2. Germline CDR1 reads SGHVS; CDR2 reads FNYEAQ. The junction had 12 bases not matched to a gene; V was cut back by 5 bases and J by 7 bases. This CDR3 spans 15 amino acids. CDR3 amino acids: CASSHRNQRGVEQYF. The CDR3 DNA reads TGTGCCAGCAGCCACAGAAATCAGCGGGGGGTAGAGCAGTACTTC.

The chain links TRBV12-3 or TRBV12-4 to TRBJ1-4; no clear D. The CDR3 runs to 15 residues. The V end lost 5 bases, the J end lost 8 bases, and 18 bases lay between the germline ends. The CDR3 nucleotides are TGTGCCAGCAGTCCGTTTGGCCAGGATGGAGAAAAACTGTTTTTT. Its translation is CASSPFGQDGEKLFF.